The 6 T cell receptor beta chains in this list originate from one sample, sequenced in a study of beta chain features in type 1 diabetes. Study-wide findings and caveats: Type 1 diabetes patients had TCRB CDR3s that were shorter (moderately but significantly so) in all four CD4+ subsets.

These receptors' targets are unknown. Expressed TCRB transcripts got sequenced, as all isolated RNA was reverse transcribed. Repertoires were generated with immunoSEQ multiplex PCR, while TCRdb's copy carries only in-frame clones and drops some. The sample yields 150,000 to 200,000 clones, roughly 60% seen once. The sample comprised naive CD4+ T cells from blood. These TCRs come from a man aged 25-45 years with type 1 diabetes.

This chain links TRBV20-1 with TRBJ2-4, with TRBD1 identical over 7 bases. Trimming took 8 bases from V and 5 from J; bases not matched to a gene: 3. This CDR3 spans 11 amino acids. In germline, CDR1 is DFQATT, CDR2 SNEGSKA (reference sequence). CDR3 bases: TGCAGTTGGGACAGAGAAAACATTCAGTACTTC. Protein product: CSWDRENIQYF.

V usage is TRBV4-3 and J usage is TRBJ1-1; D not resolved. This CDR3 spans 16 amino acids. Trimming shortened V by 1 base and J by 7 bases, and 19 bases separated the two germline ends. Germline CDR1 LGHNA, CDR2 YSLEER. This CDR3 is CASSQAQPGRKIEAFF. CDR3 nucleotide sequence: TGCGCCAGCAGCCAAGCGCAGCCCGGTCGGAAGATTGAAGCTTTCTTT.

This rearrangement joins TRBV15 to TRBJ2-4; D gene ambiguous. Trimming removed 0 bases from V and 5 bases from J, with 5 bases in between. Germline CDR1 reads LNHNV; CDR2 reads YYDKDF (reference sequence). The CDR3 consists of 13 residues. CDR3 bases: TGTGCCACCAGCAGAGACAGTCAAAACATTCAGTACTTC. This gives the protein CATSRDSQNIQYF.

The rearrangement joins TRBV4-3 to TRBJ1-2; 9 bases are shared with TRBD1. Germline CDR1 LGHNA, CDR2 YSLEER. The V and J ends lost 0 bases and 3 bases, in that order; junction bases with no gene match: 5. CDR3 length: 16 amino acids. The CDR3 DNA reads as TGCGCCAGCAGCCAAGAGGGGAGACAGGGGGACTATGGCTACACCTTC. Protein: CASSQEGRQGDYGYTF.

V usage is TRBV25-1 and J usage is TRBJ2-4; the match to TRBD1 covers 7 bases. The junction had 8 bases not matched to a gene; V was cut back by 4 bases and J by 8 bases. In germline, CDR1 is MGHDK, CDR2 SYGVNS. The CDR3 contains 14 residues. The CDR3 nucleotides are TGTGCCAGCAGTGCCCCGGACAGGCCGGACATTCAGTACTTC. Encoded protein: CASSAPDRPDIQYF.

The V call is TRBV30, the J call TRBJ1-3, with 7 bases fitting TRBD1. Trimming at V came to 3 bases and at J to 8 bases, leaving 7 bases not matched to a gene. The CDR3 covers 13 residues. Germline lookup yields CDR1 GTSNPN and CDR2 SVGIG (reference sequence). CDR3 sequence (DNA): TGTGCCTGGAGCGGGCAGGGGGTCCACACCATATATTTT. It is translated as CAWSGQGVHTIYF.